These 2 T cell receptor beta chains originate from one sample sequenced in a study of PD-1 blockade in classical Hodgkin lymphoma. There was relapse after autologous stem cell transplantation in every patient, and there was variation in brentuximab vedotin exposure. The protocol was immunoSEQ multiplex PCR, while the TCRdb copy is restricted to in-frame clones and leaves out a portion. The table lists about 13,000 clones, about four fifths of them singletons. The source material was peripheral blood mononuclear cells (PBMCs), sampled at baseline. Every receptor here comes from a human donor with classical Hodgkin lymphoma.

The genes are TRBV7-8 and TRBJ2-3; the match to TRBD2 covers 12 bases. From germline, CDR1 is SGHVS and CDR2 FQNEAQ. This CDR3 comprises 16 residues. V dropped 5 bases and J dropped 9; count of bases not matched to a gene: 12. The CDR3 bases are TGTGCCAGCAGCCCCGGACTAGCGGGGCCCTCTAGCACGCAGTATTTT. As protein: CASSPGLAGPSSTQYF.

V gene TRBV5-1 combines with J gene TRBJ2-5, with D unclear. Trimming cost V 4 bases and J 3 bases, with 13 bases left between them. Germline V CDR1 and CDR2: SGHRS, YFSETQ. The CDR3 is 14 amino acids. The CDR3 is CASSSQNTKETQYF. CDR3 DNA: TGCGCCAGCAGCAGCCAGAATACCAAAGAGACCCAGTACTTC.